These T cell receptor beta chains were read from a single sample in a study of beta chain features in type 1 diabetes. Only in-frame clones appear in the TCRdb table, and some are missing; sequencing was by immunoSEQ multiplex PCR. The sample consists of 50,000 to 55,000 clones, around 60% of them appearing once. The sequencing input was stem cell memory CD4+ T cells from blood. Source of these receptors: a woman aged 30 to 39 with type 1 diabetes. The CDR3 runs from the conserved cysteine through the conserved F or W. The D gene is left open where the match is weak. Only part of the rows carry a size: once, few, many, or a class if the clone is expanded.

D gene	J gene	clone size	V gene	CDR3 DNA	CDR3 protein
.	TRBJ2-7	.	TRBV9	TGTGCCAGCAGCGAGACAGTAAGCTCCTACGAGCAGTACTTC	CASSETVSSYEQYF
TRBD2	TRBJ2-1	.	TRBV7-2	TGTGCCAGCAGCCCAGGAGGTAGCGGGAGAAATGAGCAGTTCTTC	CASSPGGSGRNEQFF
.	TRBJ2-5	.	TRBV30	TGTGCCTGGAGTGTACCCGACTATACCCAGTACTTC	CAWSVPDYTQYF
TRBD2	TRBJ2-1	.	TRBV30	TGTGCCTTCAACCGGCTAGCGGGAGACTATGAGCAGTTCTTC	CAFNRLAGDYEQFF
TRBD2	TRBJ2-4	.	TRBV15	TGTGCCACCAGCAGTCCCCCCACGCGGCGGGAGGAAAACATTCAGTACTTC	CATSSPPTRREENIQYF
TRBD1	TRBJ1-1	.	TRBV7-9	TGTGCCAGCAGCTTATCCGGCAGGGGGTACGAAGCTTTCTTT	CASSLSGRGYEAFF
TRBD1	TRBJ1-2	.	TRBV4-1	TGCGCCAGCAGCCAAGATATGAGGGGGCATGGCTACACCTTC	CASSQDMRGHGYTF
TRBD1	TRBJ1-5	.	TRBV6-5	TGTGCCAGCAGTTCCGGGACAGTACCGTCCCAGCATTTT	CASSSGTVPSQHF
.	TRBJ1-1	few	TRBV7-8	TGTGCCAGCAGCTTAGAGCGGCGGGGGCCGCCCGCTTTCTTT	CASSLERRGPPAFF
TRBD1	TRBJ2-1	.	TRBV19	TGTGCCAGTAGTATAGAAGGAGGGACAGGGTACAATGAGCAGTTCTTC	CASSIEGGTGYNEQFF
TRBD1	TRBJ2-5	.	TRBV18	TGTGCCAGCACTAACAGGGGCCAAGAGACCCAGTACTTC	CASTNRGQETQYF
.	TRBJ1-4	.	TRBV29-1	TGCAGCGTTGGACCGTCAGGCAATGAAAAACTGTTTTTT	CSVGPSGNEKLFF
.	TRBJ1-1	.	TRBV25-1	TGTGCCAGCAGTGAAGCGGGCAACAGGGCTGAAGCTTTCTTT	CASSEAGNRAEAFF
.	TRBJ2-3	few	TRBV4-2	TGTGCCAGCAGCGCACTTAGCACAGATACGCAGTATTTT	CASSALSTDTQYF
TRBD2	TRBJ2-1	.	TRBV7-3	TGTGCCAGCAGCTTACTAGCGGGAGGTGAGAGTGAGCAGTTCTTC	CASSLLAGGESEQFF
TRBD1	TRBJ1-2	few	TRBV5-1	TGCGCCAGCAGCTTCCGACAGGGGTCCTATGGCTACACCTTC	CASSFRQGSYGYTF
TRBD2	TRBJ2-7	.	TRBV5-1	TGCGCCAGCAGTTGGACTAGCGAGTCCTACGAGCAGTACTTC	CASSWTSESYEQYF
TRBD1	TRBJ2-6	few	TRBV11-2	TGTGCCAGCAGCTCGGGACAGGGATTGTCTGGGGCCAACGTCCTGACTTTC	CASSSGQGLSGANVLTF
TRBD1	TRBJ1-2	.	TRBV6-5	TGTGCCAGCAGTCAAGACAGGGGTTGGGTTGGCTACACCTTC	CASSQDRGWVGYTF
TRBD1	TRBJ2-2	.	TRBV7-3	TGTGCCAGCAGCTTACAGGGGGCAAGCGGGGAGCTGTTTTTT	CASSLQGASGELFF
.	TRBJ2-2	.	TRBV7-3	TGTGCCAGCAGCTCAGGGGGGACAGGGGAGCTGTTTTTT	CASSSGGTGELFF
.	TRBJ1-2	few	TRBV9	TGTGCCAGCAGCCCCGGACAGTTAGCTAACTATGGCTACACCTTC	CASSPGQLANYGYTF
.	TRBJ2-3	few	TRBV18	TGTGCCAGCTCACTCGAACAGGGAAAGGGAGATACGCAGTATTTT	CASSLEQGKGDTQYF
TRBD2	TRBJ2-3	few	TRBV28	TGTGCCAGCACGGGCGCTAGCGGGAATGCAGATACGCAGTATTTT	CASTGASGNADTQYF
TRBD2	TRBJ2-3	.	TRBV30	TGTGCCTGTGGACTAGCGAGCACAGATACGCAGTATTTT	CACGLASTDTQYF
TRBD1	TRBJ1-1	.	TRBV9	TGTGCCAGCAGCGTAGCCCCGGACAGGGAGAACACTGAAGCTTTCTTT	CASSVAPDRENTEAFF
.	TRBJ2-7	.	TRBV7-2	TGTGCCAGCAGCTTACTTGTGCGCGAGCAGTACTTC	CASSLLVREQYF
TRBD2	TRBJ2-1	.	TRBV29-1	TGCAGCGTTGGACTAGCGGGTTCCGACTACTACAATGAGCAGTTCTTC	CSVGLAGSDYYNEQFF
.	TRBJ2-7	few	TRBV5-1	TGCGCCAGCAGCTTTACCCCTCTTCGGCGGGTCTACGAGCAGTACTTC	CASSFTPLRRVYEQYF
TRBD2	TRBJ2-1	.	TRBV27	TGTGCCAGCGCCCGACTAGCGGCATACAATGAGCAGTTCTTC	CASARLAAYNEQFF
.	TRBJ1-2	once	TRBV7-2	TGTGCCAGCAGCTTATTTCCGGGATCCCCGCCCGTCCATGGCTACACCTTC	CASSLFPGSPPVHGYTF
TRBD2	TRBJ2-1	.	TRBV11-2	TGTGCCAGCAGCCCAAGGGCGGGAGCCTCCTACAATGAGCAGTTCTTC	CASSPRAGASYNEQFF
.	TRBJ1-1	.	TRBV6-5	TGTGCCAGCAGCCGCCGGCGACAGAACACTGAAGCTTTCTTT	CASSRRRQNTEAFF
TRBD1	TRBJ2-1	few	TRBV29-1	TGCAGCGTTGGCGACAGGGCTGTTGAGCAGTTCTTC	CSVGDRAVEQFF
.	TRBJ2-2	.	TRBV6-6	TGTGCCAGCAGAATCGACCGGGAAAACACCGGGGAGCTGTTTTTT	CASRIDRENTGELFF
TRBD1	TRBJ2-1	.	TRBV29-1	TGCAGCGTTGCTGGACAGGGTCGGCATGAGCAGTTCTTC	CSVAGQGRHEQFF
TRBD2	TRBJ2-1	.	TRBV5-6	TGTGCCAGCAGCTTGAGGTTGGTAGCGGGAGGTATGTACAATGAGCAGTTCTTC	CASSLRLVAGGMYNEQFF
.	TRBJ1-2	few	TRBV29-1	TGCAGCGTTACCTACCCGGGACACTCCTATGGCTACACCTTC	CSVTYPGHSYGYTF
TRBD2	TRBJ2-1	.	TRBV10-3	TGTGCCATCAGCCCGGGACTAGCGTACAATGAGCAGTTCTTC	CAISPGLAYNEQFF
.	TRBJ1-2	.	TRBV5-1	TGCGCCAGCAGCCCGGGGGAGTCCTATGGCTACACCTTC	CASSPGESYGYTF
.	TRBJ2-5	.	TRBV29-1	TGCAGCGCCTCCCAGGTGGAAGAGACCCAGTACTTC	CSASQVEETQYF
.	TRBJ2-4	.	TRBV7-8	TGTGCCAGCAGCCCCATCACTAGATTGGCGTACTTC	CASSPITRLAYF
TRBD1	TRBJ1-1	few	TRBV28	TGTGCCAGCAGTTTGAGACAGGGTTGGGGCACTGAAGCTTTCTTT	CASSLRQGWGTEAFF
TRBD2	TRBJ2-1	.	TRBV28	TGTGCCAGCAGTTTACCCGGACTAGCGGGGCACAATGAGCAGTTCTTC	CASSLPGLAGHNEQFF
TRBD2	TRBJ2-7	.	TRBV7-8	TGTGCCAGCAGCCCGGGGACTAGCGGCTACGAGCAGTACTTC	CASSPGTSGYEQYF
.	TRBJ2-7	.	TRBV7-9	TGTGCCAGCAGCTTAGCTGGGGGCAGGGCGAACGAGCAGTACTTC	CASSLAGGRANEQYF
.	TRBJ2-5	.	TRBV4-1	TGCGCCAGCAGCCAAGCGGGAAACCAAGAGACCCAGTACTTC	CASSQAGNQETQYF
.	TRBJ1-1	few	TRBV14	TGTGCCAGCAGCCAGTCGGGGTTTTCGACTGAGTCTTTCTTT	CASSQSGFSTESFF
.	TRBJ1-3	.	TRBV5-1	TGCGCCAGCAGCCCCGACCTTACAGGGTTGGGAAACACCATATATTTT	CASSPDLTGLGNTIYF
TRBD2	TRBJ2-2	.	TRBV4-2	TGTGCCAGCAGCCAGGAGACTAGCGGGAGATCCACCGGGGAGCTGTTTTTT	CASSQETSGRSTGELFF